This TCR beta chain was identified during a study of T-cell reconstitution after alpha-beta-depleted transplantation in children. The CDR3 totals 16 residues. Per germline, CDR1 MNHNS and CDR2 SASEGT. Trimming took off 4 bases at V and 0 bases at J, with 12 bases between the two ends. This clonotype was seen repeatedly, ten times or more. For TCRbeta, the library was prepared with unique molecular identifiers. TCRdb re-called the PCR reads with MiXCR, one entry per CDR3 protein. The sample records around 410,000 distinct CDR3 sequences, roughly a tenth being singletons. The TCR originated in a human donor who donated a stem cell graft to a child with acute myeloid leukemia. The chain carries TRBV6-1 and TRBJ1-4; unclear D gene. Sequenced here: PBMCs from the stem cell graft donor, sampled from the stem cell graft. CDR3 nucleotides: TGTGCCAGCAGTGCGAATCCGGTTGCAACTAATGAAAAACTGTTTTTT. Translated: CASSANPVATNEKLFF.